These 5 T cell receptor beta chains came from one sample sequenced in a study of beta chain features in type 1 diabetes. Study outcomes and limitations: Moderate yet significant TCRB CDR3 shortening was seen in Type 1 diabetes patients in all four CD4+ subsets.

TCRB transcripts that were expressed got sequenced, as all of the isolated RNA had been reverse transcribed. Generated by immunoSEQ multiplex PCR, the TCRdb table keeps only in-frame clones and is missing some. The sample yields under 300,000 clones, approximately 25% seen once. These TCRs' antigens remain unknown. Material: naive CD4+ T cells from blood. These receptors all come from a woman younger than 45 with type 1 diabetes.

The rearrangement uses TRBV5-1 and TRBJ1-5; 8 nucleotides align to TRBD1. The CDR3 is 15 amino acids. Unmatched junction bases numbered 6, after V lost 0 bases and J lost 7 bases. Germline assignment: CDR1 SGHRS and CDR2 YFSETQ. The CDR3 loop is CASSLGTGGQQPQHF. The CDR3 nucleotides read TGCGCCAGCAGCTTGGGCACAGGGGGACAACAGCCCCAGCATTTT. Together with reference TRBV5-1 and TRBJ1-5, the CDR3 gives the full variable domain: KAGVTQTPRYLIKTRGQQVTLSCSPISGHRSVSWYQQTPGQGLQFLFEYFSETQRNKGNFPGRFSGRQFSNSRSEMNVSTLELGDSALYLCASSLGTGGQQPQHFGDGTRLSIL.

This clone was observed a handful of times. The gene calls are TRBV4-1 and TRBJ2-7, with D perhaps matching TRBD2 (5 bases). Germline CDR1 reads MGHRA; CDR2 reads YSYEKL. This CDR3 is 19 amino acids long. Trimming cost V 1 base and J 1 base, with 23 bases left between them. The CDR3 sequence is CASSQGLLKRGSSSYEQYF. DNA of the CDR3: TGCGCCAGCAGCCAAGGGCTCCTTAAGCGAGGGTCCAGTTCCTACGAGCAGTACTTC.

This clone turned up a few times. The chain employs TRBV18 and TRBJ2-1, with TRBD1 as a possible D gene (6 bases). CDR1 and CDR2 from the germline V gene are KGHSH and LQKENI. The length of the CDR3 is 18 residues. V lost 1 base and J lost 1, with 17 bases in between. DNA for the CDR3: TGTGCCAGCTCACCACTCATACAGGGAGTTAGTTCCTACAATGAGCAGTTCTTC. It specifies CASSPLIQGVSSYNEQFF.

J is TRBJ2-3 and V is TRBV14; D ambiguous. The CDR3 spans 13 residues. Trimming took off 0 bases at V and 8 bases at J, with 9 bases between the two ends. CDR1 is SGHDN and CDR2 is FVKESK in the germline V gene. In DNA, the CDR3 is TGTGCCAGCAGCCAAGATCAAACAAGTACGCAGTATTTT. Translated: CASSQDQTSTQYF.

This rearrangement joins TRBV18 to TRBJ2-7, with D unclear. Trimming left V 0 bases short and J 5 bases short, with 8 bases between. The CDR3 is 13 residues long. Germline V gene lookup returns CDR1 KGHSH and CDR2 LQKENI. The CDR3 region has the DNA TGTGCCAGCTCACCACCCAGCGCTGACGAGCAGTACTTC. Protein: CASSPPSADEQYF.